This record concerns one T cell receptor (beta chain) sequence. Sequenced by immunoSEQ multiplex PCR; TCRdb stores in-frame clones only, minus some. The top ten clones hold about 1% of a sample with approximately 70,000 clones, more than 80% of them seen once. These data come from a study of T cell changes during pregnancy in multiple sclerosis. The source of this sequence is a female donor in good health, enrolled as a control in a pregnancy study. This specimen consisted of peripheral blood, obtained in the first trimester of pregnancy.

The CDR3 DNA reads as TGTGCCAGCAGCTCTCAGACTAGCTCCACAGATACGCAGTATTTT. Translated: CASSSQTSSTDTQYF. The chain couples TRBV7-2 to TRBJ2-3; 7 bases map to TRBD2. The ends lost 4 bases at V and 2 bases at J; junction bases unmatched: 6. Germline assignment: CDR1 SGHTA and CDR2 FQGNSA. The CDR3 has 15 amino acids. Complete variable domain (other parts from reference TRBV7-2 and TRBJ2-3): GAGVSQSPSNKVTEKGKDVELRCDPISGHTALYWYRQSLGQGLEFLIYFQGNSAPDKSGLPSDRFSAERTGGSVSTLTIQRTQQEDSAVYLCASSSQTSSTDTQYFGPGTRLTVL.